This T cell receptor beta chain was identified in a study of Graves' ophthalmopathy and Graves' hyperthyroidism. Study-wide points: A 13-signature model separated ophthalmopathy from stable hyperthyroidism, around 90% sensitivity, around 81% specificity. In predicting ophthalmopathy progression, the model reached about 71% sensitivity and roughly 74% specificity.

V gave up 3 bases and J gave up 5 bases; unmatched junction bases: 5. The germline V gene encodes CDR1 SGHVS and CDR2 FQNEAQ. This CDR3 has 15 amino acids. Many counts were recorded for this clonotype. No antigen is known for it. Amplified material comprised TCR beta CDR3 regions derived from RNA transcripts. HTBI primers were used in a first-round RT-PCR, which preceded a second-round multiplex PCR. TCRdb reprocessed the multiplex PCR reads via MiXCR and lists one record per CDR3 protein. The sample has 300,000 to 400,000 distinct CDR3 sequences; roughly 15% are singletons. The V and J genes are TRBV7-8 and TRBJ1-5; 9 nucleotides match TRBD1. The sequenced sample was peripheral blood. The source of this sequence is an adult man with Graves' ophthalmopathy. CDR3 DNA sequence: TGTGCCAGCAGCTTCGGACAGGGGCAGGATCAGCCCCAGCATTTT. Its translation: CASSFGQGQDQPQHF.